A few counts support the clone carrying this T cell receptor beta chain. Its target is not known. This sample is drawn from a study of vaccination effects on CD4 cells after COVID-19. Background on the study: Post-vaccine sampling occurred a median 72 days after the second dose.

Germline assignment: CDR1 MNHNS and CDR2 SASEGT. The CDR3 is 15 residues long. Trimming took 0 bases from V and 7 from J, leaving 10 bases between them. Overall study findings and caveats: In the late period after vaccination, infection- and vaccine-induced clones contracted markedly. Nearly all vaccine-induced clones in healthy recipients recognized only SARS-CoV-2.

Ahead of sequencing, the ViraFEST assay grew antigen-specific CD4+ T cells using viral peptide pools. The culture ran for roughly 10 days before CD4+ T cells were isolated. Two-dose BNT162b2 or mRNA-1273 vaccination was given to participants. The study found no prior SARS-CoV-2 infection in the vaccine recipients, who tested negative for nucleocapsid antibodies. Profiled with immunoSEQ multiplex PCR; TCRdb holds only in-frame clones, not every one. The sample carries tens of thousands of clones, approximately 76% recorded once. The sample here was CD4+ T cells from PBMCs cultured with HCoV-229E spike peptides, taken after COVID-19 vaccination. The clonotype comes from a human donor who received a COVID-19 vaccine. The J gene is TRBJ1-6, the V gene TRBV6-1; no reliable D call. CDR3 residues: CASSEASRGNSPLHF. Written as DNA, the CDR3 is TGTGCCAGCAGTGAAGCGAGTCGGGGAAATTCACCCCTCCACTTT.